This is a list of T cell receptor beta chains from one sample in a study of T cells in Graves' hyperthyroidism and ophthalmopathy. MiXCR was run by TCRdb on the multiplex PCR reads, yielding one entry per CDR3 protein. This table has around 720,000 distinct CDR3 sequences, roughly 32% appearing once. What was sequenced was blood. The receptors here all came from a woman aged 40-49 years with Graves' hyperthyroidism. CDR3s leave out the opening cysteine and the closing phenylalanine or tryptophan. Each record gives: V gene, J gene, CDR3 protein.

TRBV12-3/TRBV12-4	TRBJ1-3	ASRSTPEGGNTIY
TRBV10-3	TRBJ2-7	ATKPTGLSYEQY
TRBV6-5	TRBJ2-2	ASSSWTGGRQDTGELF
TRBV2	TRBJ2-5	ASSEPGA
TRBV10-1	TRBJ1-6	ASSPGPYSPLH
TRBV20-1	TRBJ2-5	SASSSGRGVQETQY
TRBV7-9	TRBJ2-6	ASSQESSGANVLT
TRBV7-4	TRBJ1-3	ASSPDRRSGNTIY
TRBV27	TRBJ1-4	ASSTGLYSEKLF
TRBV2	TRBJ1-4	AGSEAGTTNEKLF
TRBV19	TRBJ1-1	ASSTQGMNTEAF
TRBV12-3/TRBV12-4	TRBJ1-6	ASNQGQGAESPLH
TRBV20-1	TRBJ2-5	SASIGETQY
TRBV12-5	TRBJ1-1	ASGFSEGAF
TRBV7-3	TRBJ2-5	ASSRDRGETQY
TRBV10-1	TRBJ1-2	ASSPDRTGYT
TRBV10-2	TRBJ1-5	ASVDRVDQPQH
TRBV19	TRBJ1-5	ASSREGTPNSNQPQH
TRBV7-8	TRBJ1-3	ASSLRAAIGQRGNTIY
TRBV29-1	TRBJ2-7	SVETGAPYEQY
TRBV6-2/TRBV6-3	TRBJ1-5	ASSPLDRGFNQPQH
TRBV19	TRBJ1-2	ASSIPNNYGYT
TRBV6-4	TRBJ1-6	ASSGTGDGNSPLH
TRBV15	TRBJ1-2	ATSSLDSNYGYT
TRBV12-3/TRBV12-4	TRBJ1-4	ASSEDRVNIRLF
TRBV6-5	TRBJ1-5	ASSEAPMDQPQH
TRBV7-9	TRBJ1-2	ASSLSGPQHGYT
TRBV5-4	TRBJ2-5	AVESQETQY
TRBV25-1	TRBJ1-1	ASSPFGQGKAF
TRBV7-9	TRBJ1-6	ASSRGGGKDNSPLH
TRBV28	TRBJ1-3	ASSLQGSLGNTIY
TRBV12-3/TRBV12-4	TRBJ2-5	ASSLQQEETQY
TRBV7-2	TRBJ2-7	ASSLELVSAEQY
TRBV6-2/TRBV6-3	TRBJ1-4	ASSFMTTNEKLF
TRBV20-1	TRBJ1-1	SARRLNTEAF
TRBV15	TRBJ1-2	ATSLGLYGYT
TRBV7-2	TRBJ1-6	ASSLVAEVNSPLH
TRBV5-6	TRBJ2-7	ASSLGQRPYEQY
TRBV3-1	TRBJ1-5	ASSQDYTGNQPQH
TRBV12-3/TRBV12-4	TRBJ1-2	ASRLGAAYGYT
TRBV6-5	TRBJ2-5	ASSYSFQGETQY
TRBV7-3	-	ASSQDEPRLAGFYEQY
TRBV12-3/TRBV12-4	TRBJ1-5	ASSMVPADNQPQH
TRBV19	TRBJ2-7	ASSIAAEEQY
TRBV7-9	TRBJ1-1	ASSNRQGKRAF
TRBV5-1	TRBJ1-2	ASSSSSGGSGYT
TRBV27	TRBJ1-5	ASSSWDRANQPQH
TRBV2	TRBJ1-3	ASSGPYSGNTIY
TRBV12-3/TRBV12-4	TRBJ1-1	ASSKGSNTEAF
TRBV7-6	TRBJ2-7	ASSLGLGDAY
TRBV12-3/TRBV12-4	TRBJ1-1	ASSGRGDRRWNTEAF